What follows are 30 T cell receptor beta chains derived from one specimen sequenced in a study of tumor and adjacent non-tumor tissue in lung cancer. Three rounds of nested PCR, following a modified ARM-PCR protocol, produced the TCRbeta library. TCRdb independently ran MiXCR on the multiplex PCR reads; one entry per CDR3 protein. The sample holds under 80,000 distinct CDR3 sequences, 65% to 80% seen once. This sample's RNA came from whole unsorted tissue. Distant lung tissue was collected more than 3 cm away from the tumor edge. Source material: distant non-tumor lung tissue. The source is a man in his fifties or sixties with non-small cell lung cancer.

To note about this clonotype: A read error is likely, as this CDR3 ends without the conserved phenylalanine or tryptophan. This chain joins TRBV28 and TRBJ2-1; a weak D match, TRBD1 (6 bases). The CDR3 is 16 amino acids. Trimming removed 5 bases at V and 2 bases at J, with 16 bases between. Looked up from germline, CDR1 is MDHEN and CDR2 is SYDVKM. CDR3 DNA sequence: TGTGCCAGCAGTCCGCTCACAGGGCGCCCCTACAATGAGCAGTTCGTC. Protein: CASSPLTGRPYNEQFV.

The chain couples TRBV20-1 to TRBJ2-3; TRBD1 matches 8 bases. The CDR3 sequence is 15 residues long. Per the germline V gene, CDR1 is DFQATT and CDR2 is SNEGSKA (reference sequence). The V segment lost 1 base and the J segment 7 bases; nucleotides outside the gene matches: 10. CDR3 loop: CSARALDRADYTQYF. CDR3 in DNA: TGCAGTGCTAGAGCCCTGGACAGGGCGGACTATACGCAGTATTTT.

Concerning this clonotype itself: Because the CDR3 is missing its conserved closing phenylalanine or tryptophan, this is likely a read error. V is TRBV6-6 and J is TRBJ2-4, with 10 bases fitting TRBD1. The CDR3 spans 16 residues. CDR1 is MNHNY and CDR2 is SVGAGI in the germline V gene (reference sequence). CDR3 DNA sequence: TGTGTCAGCAGTTCTCGACAGGGGGCGGCCAATAACATTCAGTACTTG. It is translated as CVSSSRQGAANNIQYL.

Concerning this clonotype: One end of the junction does not line up with germline, which may come from a read error. The chain uses TRBV10-2 and TRBJ2-1, with D tentatively TRBD2 (6 bases). The CDR3 extends over 15 amino acids. Per germline, CDR1 WSHSY and CDR2 SAAADI. The CDR3 bases are TGCGCCAGCAGTGAGTCGGAGGGAGAGGTTAATGAACAGTTCTTC. Translation: CASSESEGEVNEQFF.

Comments on this clonotype: A read error may account for a junction end that differs from germline. This chain joins TRBV5-4 and TRBJ2-3; 8 bases match TRBD1. CDR3 size: 14 residues. CDR1 and CDR2 (germline): SGHNT, YYREEE (reference sequence). The CDR3 loop reads CASSIRTGRDTQYF. CDR3 in DNA: TGTGCCAGCAGTATCAGGACAGGGCGGGATACGCAATATTTT.

This clonotype was seen only once. The missing conserved phenylalanine or tryptophan at the end of this CDR3 makes a read error likely. The rearrangement joins TRBV7-8 to TRBJ2-5; D unresolved. Germline assignment: CDR1 SGHVS and CDR2 FQNEAQ. Trimming left V 6 bases short and J 5 bases short, with 19 bases between. There are 15 residues in the CDR3. CDR3 protein: CASSPSPTGWETQYI. CDR3 DNA: TGTGCCAGCAGTCCGAGCCCGACCGGCTGGGAGACCCAGTACATC.

This clonotype was seen once. This chain uses TRBV11-3 with TRBJ2-1; 8 positions match TRBD1. The CDR3 is made up of 16 amino acids. CDR1 SGHNT and CDR2 YENEEA come from the germline V gene. The ends lost 0 bases at V and 6 bases at J; junction bases unmatched: 7. DNA of the CDR3: TGTGCCAGCAGCTTAGATGTGACAGGGGAAGGCAATGAGCAGTTCTTC. Amino acids: CASSLDVTGEGNEQFF.

As for this clonotype: Germline and junction disagree at one end, which may indicate a read error. The genes are TRBV7-9 and TRBJ1-1; no clear D gene. Per germline, CDR1 SEHNR and CDR2 FQNEAQ (reference sequence). CDR3 length equals 14 residues. CDR3 protein: CASSFVEALVEVFF. The CDR3 region has the DNA TGTGCCAGCAGCTTCGTCGAAGCCCTGGTTGAAGTTTTCTTT.

Note on this clonotype: One end of the junction does not line up with germline, which may come from a read error. This chain links TRBV5-1 with TRBJ2-5; D unclear. The CDR3 sequence is 13 residues long. CDR1 is SGHRS and CDR2 is YFSETQ in the germline V gene. CDR3 loop: CATAVGLQVTQYF. Here the CDR3 DNA reads TGCGCCACCGCAGTGGGCTTACAAGTGACCCAGTACTTC.

Details on this clonotype: This CDR3 is missing its conserved last phenylalanine or tryptophan, likely due to a read error. The chain joins TRBV6-5 to TRBJ2-7; D may be TRBD2 (6 bases). In germline, CDR1 is MNHEY, CDR2 SVGAGI. The CDR3 runs to 16 residues. CDR3 DNA: TGTACCAGCAGCCGAGACGATGGCGGGAACTCCTACGAGCAGTACTCC. This codes for CTSSRDDGGNSYEQYS.

Only one count was recorded for this clonotype. At one of its ends the junction is not consistent with the germline gene, which may arise from a read error. The rearrangement joins TRBV11-1 to TRBJ2-6; 8 bases map to TRBD1. This CDR3 has 17 residues. Germline CDR1 SGHAT, CDR2 FQDESV (reference sequence). This chain's CDR3 is CANNRTGRPSGANVMTF. CDR3 DNA sequence: TGTGCCAACAATCGGACAGGGAGGCCTTCTGGGGCCAACGTCATGACTTTC.

With respect to this clonotype: Mismatch with germline at one junction end may stem from a read error. V gene TRBV6-2 or TRBV6-3 combines with J gene TRBJ2-3, with 15 bases matching TRBD2. This CDR3 region has 19 residues. Germline V CDR1 and CDR2: MNHEY, SVGEGT. CDR3 DNA: TGTGCCAGCAGTTACCAGCCGGGACTAGCGGGGGGATACACACATACGCAGTTTTTT. Residues: CASSYQPGLAGGYTHTQFF.

This clonotype was recorded once. At one of its ends the junction is not consistent with the germline gene, which may arise from a read error. This chain links TRBV6-5 with TRBJ1-5; D uncertain. From germline, CDR1 is MNHEY and CDR2 SVGAGI. CDR3 length equals 13 residues. The CDR3 is CASSYMLNQHQHF. As DNA, the CDR3 is TGTGCCAGCAGTTATATGCTGAATCAGCACCAGCATTTT.

The CDR3 nucleotides read TGTGCCTGCATGGGACTAGCGGGAGCTCCCGGGGAGCTGTTTTTT. Its protein product is CACMGLAGAPGELFF. The chain combines TRBV7-9 with TRBJ2-2; TRBD2 matches 14 bases. The ends lost 11 bases at V and 6 bases at J; junction bases unmatched: 8. The CDR3 has 15 amino acids. Germline-derived CDR1 and CDR2 are SEHNR and FQNEAQ (reference sequence).

As to this clonotype: One junction end disagrees with the germline gene, perhaps due to a read error. The J gene is TRBJ2-1, the V gene TRBV6-1; D is undetermined. The CDR3 sequence is 15 residues long. The germline V gene encodes CDR1 MNHNS and CDR2 SASEGT. The CDR3 protein is CARSEDVSSYNEQSF. CDR3 coding DNA: TGTGCCAGAAGTGAGGACGTTAGCTCCTACAATGAGCAGTCCTTC.

About this clonotype itself: Relative to the germline gene, one junction end is altered; a read error may explain this. The chain carries TRBV7-9 and TRBJ2-7; D remains ambiguous. There are 13 residues in the CDR3. Per germline, CDR1 SEHNR and CDR2 FQNEAQ (reference sequence). The CDR3 region is CASSSVGFREQCF. The CDR3 DNA reads as TGTGCCAGCAGCTCGGTCGGATTTCGCGAGCAGTGCTTC.

The sample holds many counts of this clonotype. The chain uses TRBV28 and TRBJ1-4; tentative D call: TRBD1 (5 bases). V was clipped by 9 bases and J by 2 bases, with 16 bases between them. The CDR3 has 15 residues. Germline values: CDR1 MDHEN, CDR2 SYDVKM. CDR3 nucleotide sequence: TGTGCCAGTGCCGCCCCCGGGGGTACTAATGAAAAACTGTTTTTT. This translates into CASAAPGGTNEKLFF.

About this clonotype: Just one base apart from a much larger clone, this may be a read error. The chain links TRBV20-1 to TRBJ1-2; 7 bases line up with TRBD1. CDR3 length: 15 amino acids. CDR1 DFQATT and CDR2 SNEGSKA come from the germline V gene (reference sequence). CDR3 DNA: TGCAGTGTTAGAGATAAACAGGGGAGCTACTATGGCTACACCTTC. It codes for CSVRDKQGSYYGYTF.

Concerning this clonotype: Since the CDR3 does not end with the conserved phenylalanine or tryptophan, this likely comes from a read error. This chain connects TRBV11-1 to TRBJ1-1, with D tentatively TRBD1 (5 bases). Germline-derived CDR1 and CDR2 are SGHAT and FQDESV (reference sequence). The CDR3 runs to 13 residues. This CDR3 reads CTSSLAPGAEAFL. For the CDR3, the DNA is TGTACTAGCAGCTTAGCGCCGGGGGCTGAAGCTTTCCTT.

V gene TRBV14 combines with J gene TRBJ2-1; D may be TRBD1 (6 bases). This CDR3 spans 15 amino acids. V was clipped by 3 bases and J by 4 bases, with 13 bases between them. Looked up from germline, CDR1 is SGHDN and CDR2 is FVKESK. The CDR3 DNA is TGTGCCAGCAGCCAGGGACAAGCTTGGTACAATGAGCAGTTCTTC. Its translation: CASSQGQAWYNEQFF.

This clonotype was found many times. The V and J genes are TRBV6-6 and TRBJ2-5; D is uncertain. Germline CDR1 and CDR2: MNHNY and SVGAGI (reference sequence). This CDR3 has 15 amino acids. V shed 5 bases and J shed 5 bases, with 18 bases lying between them. This chain's CDR3 is CASSPPDPAGETQYF. For the CDR3, the DNA is TGTGCCAGCAGTCCCCCGGACCCAGCTGGGGAGACCCAGTACTTC.

This CDR3 reads CTAIREGQGSHEQYF. CDR3 DNA: TGCACCGCAATAAGGGAGGGACAGGGTTCCCACGAGCAGTACTTC. This chain connects TRBV29-1 to TRBJ2-7; 9 positions agree with TRBD1. CDR1 is SQVTM, CDR2 ANQGSEA, per germline. This CDR3 contains 15 residues.

To note about this clonotype: At one of its ends the junction is not consistent with the germline gene, which may arise from a read error. This chain joins TRBV4-1 and TRBJ2-7; the D is unclear. Germline V gene lookup returns CDR1 MGHRA and CDR2 YSYEKL. This CDR3 spans 15 amino acids. The CDR3 loop reads CASSRGPVENYEQYF. CDR3 nucleotide sequence: TGCGCCAGCAGCCGAGGTCCAGTAGAGAACTACGAGCAGTATTTC.

On this clonotype: The conserved closing phenylalanine or tryptophan is absent in this CDR3, likely reflecting a read error. V usage is TRBV12-3 or TRBV12-4 and J usage is TRBJ2-7, with 8 positions matching TRBD2. CDR3 length: 15 amino acids. The chain's CDR3 is CGSRALAGGLHEQYL. CDR3 DNA sequence: TGTGGCAGCCGCGCTCTGGCGGGAGGATTACACGAGCAGTACCTC.

In regard to this clonotype: Given a much more abundant clone one base away, this may be a read error. The CDR3 reads CSARDRGSWQPQHF. CDR3 nucleotide sequence: TGCAGTGCTAGAGATCGAGGGTCGTGGCAGCCCCAGCATTTT. The chain combines TRBV20-1 with TRBJ1-5; no reliable D call. The CDR3 is made up of 14 amino acids. Germline lookup yields CDR1 DFQATT and CDR2 SNEGSKA (reference sequence). The V end was cut by 0 bases, the J end by 7 bases, with 13 bases between.

In its sample, this clonotype was seen a few times. The CDR3 ends on some other residue instead of the conserved phenylalanine or tryptophan, so this is likely a read error. This chain joins TRBV30 and TRBJ1-1, with a weak D call TRBD1 (6 bases). CDR1 is GTSNPN, CDR2 SVGIG, per germline (reference sequence). CDR3 size: 11 residues. V dropped 8 bases and J dropped 8 bases, with 15 bases sitting between them. CDR3 sequence: CARARGDEAFL. As DNA, the CDR3 is TGTGCCCGGGCGAGGGGGGACGAAGCTTTCCTT.

This clonotype appeared once. Likely a read error: the CDR3 ends without its conserved phenylalanine or tryptophan. CDR3 residues: CARRGRQPQHL. The CDR3 DNA follows: TGTGCCCGGAGGGGCCGCCAGCCCCAGCATCTT. The chain uses TRBV6-1 and TRBJ1-5, with D possibly matching TRBD1 (5 bases). CDR1 is MNHNS and CDR2 is SASEGT in the germline V gene. The CDR3 length is 11 residues. Trimming cost V 11 bases and J 7 bases, with 12 bases left between them.

The chain links TRBV5-1 to TRBJ2-1; tentatively, D is TRBD1 (5 bases). The J call may be faulty, since TRBJ2-7 better matches the DNA end. Per germline, CDR1 SGHRS and CDR2 YFSETQ. The CDR3 is made up of 16 amino acids. The CDR3 spells CASSLGLGRWGNEQYF. For the CDR3, the DNA is TGCGCCAGCAGCTTAGGGCTAGGGCGATGGGGCAATGAGCAGTACTTC.

Concerning this clonotype: It may be a read error: a sequence one base away is much more abundant. This rearrangement joins TRBV24-1 to TRBJ2-2; possibly TRBD1 for D (6 bases). CDR1 and CDR2 from the germline V gene are KGHDR and SFDVKD. The CDR3 totals 15 residues. This CDR3 is CATSDLQGNTRELFF. CDR3 nucleotide sequence: TGTGCCACCAGTGATTTGCAGGGGAACACCAGGGAGCTGTTTTTT.

A note on this clonotype: One end of the junction fails to match germline, which may point to a read error. The rearrangement uses TRBV6-1 and TRBJ1-2; tentatively, D is TRBD1 (6 bases). The CDR3 length is 13 residues. Germline V gene sequence: CDR1 MNHNS, CDR2 SASEGT. This chain's CDR3 is CASRPTGTYGYTF. Here the CDR3 DNA reads TGTGCAAGCAGACCGACAGGAACCTATGGCTACACCTTC.